The present T cell receptor beta chain was sequenced within a study of T cell clonality in common variable immunodeficiency. Study results and caveats: TCRbeta clonality was increased in CVID versus healthy controls.

Sequencing input was equivalent genomic DNA from CVID and controls. The repertoire was sequenced with immunoSEQ multiplex PCR; TCRdb's copy has only in-frame clones and lacks some. The sample has around 45,000 clones, none seen only once. There are many counts of this clone. As yet, its antigen is unknown. The CDR3 is cut off 3 residues early in the read; its end comes from the germline J gene. V dropped 4 bases and J dropped 7 bases, with 20 bases sitting between them. This CDR3 spans 16 amino acids. Germline V gene sequence: CDR1 SGHRS, CDR2 YFSETQ. This TCR was recovered from a person aged 18 to 75 in good health. This chain links TRBV5-1 with TRBJ1-4, with D possibly matching TRBD1 (5 bases). What was sequenced was peripheral blood mononuclear cells. CDR3 sequence reads: CASSPLLTTVGEKLFF. The CDR3 DNA, read in part, is TGCGCCAGCAGCCCCCTCCTCACGACAGTTGGTGAAAAA.